This TCR beta chain originates from a study of OX40 agonist ivuxolimab in advanced cancers. Assay used: immunoSEQ multiplex PCR; TCRdb lists only in-frame clones, some missing. The sample consists of around 68,000 clones, roughly nine tenths of them appearing once. Blood got drawn at baseline, again on cycle 4 day 1, and then on cycle 7 day 1. Trimming left V 6 bases short and J 4 bases short, with 14 bases between. CDR3 length: 14 residues. Looked up from germline, CDR1 is SGHDN and CDR2 is FVKESK. The receptor was derived from an adult with an advanced solid tumor such as melanoma, head and neck, liver or kidney cancer. V gene TRBV14 combines with J gene TRBJ2-3; D possibly matches TRBD1 or TRBD2 (5 bases each). This material consisted of CD4+ or CD8+ T cells sorted from blood, taken in a trial of the OX40 agonist ivuxolimab. In DNA, the CDR3 is TGTGCCAGCAGTTGGGACCTCGTCCCAGATACGCAGTATTTT. It specifies CASSWDLVPDTQYF.